Only a few counts were recorded for the clone carrying this TCR beta chain. This sample stems from a study of T-cell reconstitution after alpha-beta-depleted transplantation in children. Trimming cost V 3 bases and J 2 bases; bases outside gene matches: 4. The CDR3 has 15 residues. This sample's TCRbeta library carried unique molecular identifier barcodes. TCRdb reprocessed the PCR reads via MiXCR and lists one record per CDR3 protein. The table records 600,000 to 700,000 distinct CDR3 sequences, 16% of them present only once. This clonotype originated in a human donor who donated a stem cell graft to a child with acute myeloid leukemia. The sample in question was PBMCs from the stem cell graft donor, obtained from the stem cell graft. The V and J genes are TRBV12-3 or TRBV12-4 and TRBJ2-3; TRBD2 matches 8 bases. CDR3 region: CASSFGGAPTDTQYF. The CDR3 DNA is TGTGCCAGCAGTTTCGGGGGGGCTCCCACAGATACGCAGTATTTT.